This TCR beta chain appears in the sequencing data of a study of response to subunit inactivated influenza vaccine. Study results and caveats: It was suggested by the authors that few new T cells are recruited by each seasonal influenza vaccination.

TCRdb redid the calling of the RT-PCR reads with MiXCR, one entry per CDR3 protein. This repertoire shows 860,000 or so distinct CDR3 sequences, about 20% found once; its top ten account for roughly a tenth. With respect to this clonotype: Its antigen is currently unknown.

The CDR3 is made up of 13 amino acids. Germline CDR1 reads SQVTM; CDR2 reads ANQGSEA. Between the trimmed V and J ends, which lost 4 bases and 2 bases, there was a span of 11 bases. The clonotype comes from a man aged 45-65 years who received an inactivated influenza vaccine. The sample in question was PBMCs from blood, obtained less than 6 days after vaccination. The rearrangement joins TRBV29-1 to TRBJ2-5; possibly TRBD2 for D (6 bases). The CDR3 loop is CSVAAGTQETQYF. The CDR3 DNA is TGCAGCGTTGCAGCAGGGACTCAAGAGACCCAGTACTTC.